The 31 T cell receptor beta chains below come from one sample, sequenced in a study of shared clonotypes between healthy human individuals. TCRdb keeps only in-frame clones here, not all; method: immunoSEQ multiplex PCR. The table has about 1.1 million clones, about 84% seen once. The sequencing input was memory CD4+ T cells from PBMCs. Subset specified: CD45RA-negative fraction. The source of these receptors is a young man in good health. Some clones in this sample may be carry-over from other donors' samples.

This clone has a count of ten or more. This same CDR3 is encoded by further DNA sequences in the sample. This chain connects TRBV2 to TRBJ1-1; D gene uncertain. CDR3 size: 14 residues. Germline V gene lookup returns CDR1 SNHLY and CDR2 FYNNEI. Trimming took off 3 bases at V and 0 bases at J, with 8 bases between the two ends. CDR3 nucleotide sequence: TGTGCCAGCAGTGAGCGACGCCTGAACACTGAAGCTTTCTTT. This sequence encodes CASSERRLNTEAFF. Full variable domain (rest looked up from reference TRBV2 and TRBJ1-1): EPEVTQTPSHQVTQMGQEVILRCVPISNHLYFYWYRQILGQKVEFLVSFYNNEISEKSEIFDDQFSVERPDGSNFTLKIRSTKLEDSAMYFCASSERRLNTEAFFGQGTRLTVV.

The CDR3 bases are TGCAGCGTTGAATCCCCCTACGAGCAGTACTTC. This sequence encodes CSVESPYEQYF. The chain couples TRBV29-1 to TRBJ2-7; D not certain. Germline V gene data show CDR1 as SQVTM and CDR2 as ANQGSEA. The CDR3 is 11 amino acids. V lost 2 bases to trimming and J lost 2 bases, with 4 bases between them.

The rearrangement uses TRBV5-4 and TRBJ2-1, with TRBD2 matching over 7 bases. CDR1 is SGHNT and CDR2 is YYREEE in the germline V gene (reference sequence). The CDR3 runs 14 residues. The trim removed 5 bases at V and 6 bases at J, leaving 8 bases unmatched. The CDR3 is CASRRTSSSNEQFF. As DNA, the CDR3 is TGTGCCAGCAGGAGGACTAGTAGTAGCAATGAGCAGTTCTTC.

This chain links TRBV6-1 with TRBJ2-3, with a weak D call TRBD1 (6 bases). The CDR3 runs 15 residues. V lost 6 bases and J lost 0, with 13 bases in between. CDR1 and CDR2 (germline): MNHNS, SASEGT. In nucleotides, the CDR3 is TGTGCCAGCAGCTCATACGGACAGAGCACAGATACGCAGTATTTT. It codes for CASSSYGQSTDTQYF.

CDR3 nucleotides: TGTGCCGCAAACTCCGGGACGATTGGCTACGAGCAGTACTTC. Protein sequence: CAANSGTIGYEQYF. J is TRBJ2-7 and V is TRBV30, with D perhaps assigned TRBD1 or TRBD2 (5 bases each). The CDR3 is 14 residues long. V was shortened by 8 bases and J by 3 bases, with 20 bases between the two germline ends. In germline, CDR1 is GTSNPN, CDR2 SVGIG (reference sequence). The full variable domain, its missing parts supplied by reference TRBV30 and TRBJ2-7, is SQTIHQWPATLVQPVGSPLSLECTVEGTSNPNLYWYRQAAGRGLQLLFYSVGIGQISSEVPQNLSASRPQDRQFILSSKKLLLSDSGFYLCAANSGTIGYEQYFGPGTRLTVT.

The chain has TRBV6-5 and TRBJ2-1, with TRBD2 matching over 7 bases. Unmatched junction bases numbered 0, after V lost 7 bases and J lost 0 bases. CDR3 length: 13 amino acids. Germline CDR1 is MNHEY and CDR2 is SVGAGI. The CDR3 region is CASKRDSYNEQFF. CDR3 in DNA: TGTGCCAGCAAGCGGGACTCCTACAATGAGCAGTTCTTC.

The chain links TRBV29-1 to TRBJ2-7; 10 nucleotides align to TRBD2. V was clipped by 0 bases and J by 3 bases; unmatched bases: 14. The length of the CDR3 is 18 residues. Germline V gene sequence: CDR1 SQVTM, CDR2 ANQGSEA. CDR3 residues: CSVEDLASGSTVSYEQYF. For the CDR3, the DNA is TGCAGCGTTGAAGATCTAGCTAGCGGGAGCACCGTGAGCTACGAGCAGTACTTC.

The V gene is TRBV5-1, the J gene TRBJ2-3; TRBD1 is a possible D gene (6 bases). Germline lookup yields CDR1 SGHRS and CDR2 YFSETQ. CDR3 length: 13 amino acids. V was cut by 7 bases and J by 3 bases, with 12 bases left in between. In DNA form, the CDR3 reads TGCGCCAGCGCACCACAGGGAACAGATACGCAGTATTTT. Protein sequence: CASAPQGTDTQYF.

CDR3 in amino acids: CASSATGTVRTGANVLTF. DNA of the CDR3: TGTGCCAGCTCTGCAACCGGGACTGTAAGGACTGGGGCCAACGTCCTGACTTTC. This chain joins TRBV18 and TRBJ2-6; D is possibly TRBD2 (6 bases). V lost 6 bases and J 2 bases, leaving 20 bases between the germline ends. Germline assignment: CDR1 KGHSH and CDR2 LQKENI. The CDR3 runs 18 residues. The entire variable domain, with the rest obtained from reference TRBV18 and TRBJ2-6, is as follows: NAGVMQNPRHLVRRRGQEARLRCSPMKGHSHVYWYRQLPEEGLKFMVYLQKENIIDESGMPKERFSAEFPKEGPSILRIQQVVRGDSAAYFCASSATGTVRTGANVLTFGAGSRLTVL.

This chain uses TRBV19 with TRBJ2-1; 7 bases fit TRBD2. J gave up 3 bases and V 5 bases, and 19 bases lay outside the gene matches. Germline CDR1 reads LNHDA; CDR2 reads SQIVND (reference sequence). CDR3 length: 19 residues. For the CDR3, the DNA is TGTGCCAGTAGTCCCGGTTTTTGGGCCAGCGGGGACTTCTACAATGAGCAGTTCTTC. This codes for CASSPGFWASGDFYNEQFF. Variable domain in full (rest from reference TRBV19 and TRBJ2-1): DGGITQSPKYLFRKEGQNVTLSCEQNLNHDAMYWYRQDPGQGLRLIYYSQIVNDFQKGDIAEGYSVSREKKESFPLTVTSAQKNPTAFYLCASSPGFWASGDFYNEQFFGPGTRLTVL.

The chain employs TRBV6-1 and TRBJ1-1; D is unresolved. The CDR3 is 13 amino acids. Trimming removed 10 bases from V and 2 bases from J, with 14 bases in between. The germline CDR1 and CDR2 sequences are MNHNS and SASEGT. The chain's CDR3 is CANPRAENTEAFF. Here the CDR3 DNA reads TGTGCCAACCCTAGGGCAGAAAACACTGAAGCTTTCTTT.

The rearrangement uses TRBV5-4 and TRBJ2-5; 8 nucleotides line up with TRBD1. The CDR3 contains 15 residues. Germline assignment: CDR1 SGHNT and CDR2 YYREEE (reference sequence). V was pared by 3 bases and J by 5 bases, with 9 bases of the junction left unmatched. For the CDR3, the DNA is TGTGCCAGCAGCTCAACCCAGGGGGCGCGGGAGACCCAGTACTTC. The encoded protein is CASSSTQGARETQYF.

The chain uses TRBV19 and TRBJ2-3; 7 positions agree with TRBD1. V lost 5 bases, J lost 2 bases, and 4 bases stayed unmatched. CDR1 is LNHDA, CDR2 SQIVND, per germline (reference sequence). The length of the CDR3 is 14 residues. The CDR3 reads CASSRDSYTDTQYF. CDR3 sequence (DNA): TGTGCCAGTAGTCGGGACAGCTACACAGATACGCAGTATTTT. Supplemented by reference TRBV19 and TRBJ2-3, the full variable domain reads DGGITQSPKYLFRKEGQNVTLSCEQNLNHDAMYWYRQDPGQGLRLIYYSQIVNDFQKGDIAEGYSVSREKKESFPLTVTSAQKNPTAFYLCASSRDSYTDTQYFGPGTRLTVL.

This clone was observed a few times. The CDR3 region is CASSLSGSLGKNIQYF. In DNA, the CDR3 is TGTGCCAGCAGCTTAAGCGGGAGCTTGGGCAAAAACATTCAGTACTTC. V is TRBV7-3 and J is TRBJ2-4, with 7 bases matching TRBD2. Germline loops: CDR1 SGHTA, CDR2 FQGTGA. The V gene end was trimmed by 1 base and the J gene end by 3 bases; junction bases not matched to a gene: 6. The CDR3 covers 16 residues.

Worth noting for this clone: With only one base between it and a far larger clone, this is likely a read error. The chain employs TRBV2 and TRBJ2-5, with 11 bases that match TRBD2. The DNA end is a closer match to TRBJ2-7, so the J assignment may be wrong. This CDR3 has 15 residues. Germline V CDR1 and CDR2: SNHLY, FYNNEI. As DNA, the CDR3 is TGTGCCACACCCGAGGCTAGCGGGAGGTCCTACGAGCAGTACTTC. Translation: CATPEASGRSYEQYF.

The chain carries TRBV4-3 and TRBJ2-5; the match to TRBD2 covers 8 bases. Trimming took 4 bases from V and 3 from J; bases not matched to a gene: 7. This CDR3 has 15 amino acids. In germline, CDR1 is LGHNA, CDR2 YSLEER. The CDR3 DNA follows: TGCGCCAGCAGCCTGGACGGGAGGGCGGAAGAGACCCAGTACTTC. As protein: CASSLDGRAEETQYF.

This clone was found a few times. The chain has TRBV11-3 and TRBJ2-5; TRBD1 matches 9 bases. Germline loops: CDR1 SGHNT, CDR2 YENEEA. Losses at the gene ends were 2 bases for V and 4 bases for J; bases not matched to a gene: 8. CDR3 size: 16 residues. The CDR3 here is CASSLRGQGSTETQYF. The CDR3 nucleotides read TGTGCCAGCAGCTTAAGGGGACAGGGAAGTACAGAGACCCAGTACTTC. The full variable domain, in which reference TRBV11-3 and TRBJ2-5 provide the parts outside the CDR3, is EAGVVQSPRYKIIEKKQPVAFWCNPISGHNTLYWYLQNLGQGPELLIRYENEEAVDDSQLPKDRFSAERLKGVDSTLKIQPAELGDSAVYLCASSLRGQGSTETQYFGPGTRLLVL.

V is TRBV27 and J is TRBJ1-5; D gene uncertain. The CDR3 has 14 amino acids. V was shortened by 1 base and J by 4 bases, with 8 bases between the two germline ends. CDR1 is MNHEY and CDR2 is SMNVEV in the germline V gene (reference sequence). CDR3 coding DNA: TGTGCCAGCAGTTTATGGTCGGGGAATCAGCCCCAGCATTTT. Translated: CASSLWSGNQPQHF.

The chain recombines TRBV19 with TRBJ1-2; D is ambiguous. V was clipped by 6 bases and J by 4 bases, with 9 bases between them. This CDR3 has 12 amino acids. CDR1 and CDR2 from the germline V gene are LNHDA and SQIVND (reference sequence). In DNA form, the CDR3 reads TGTGCCAGTAGCACTAATTTCTATGGCTACACCTTC. Its translation: CASSTNFYGYTF.

The chain is built from TRBV6-1 and TRBJ2-2; D is perhaps TRBD1 (6 bases). Germline V CDR1 and CDR2: MNHNS, SASEGT. This CDR3 region has 13 residues. Deletions cut 7 bases from V and 1 base from J, with 7 bases between. CDR3 bases: TGTGCCAGCATGACAGGGAACACCGGGGAGCTGTTTTTT. It translates to CASMTGNTGELFF.

Many counts were recorded for this clone. The chain employs TRBV5-1 and TRBJ1-3; D not certain. This CDR3 is 14 amino acids long. The V gene's germline CDR1 is SGHRS and CDR2 YFSETQ. Between the trimmed V and J ends, which lost 4 bases and 4 bases, there was a span of 12 bases. The CDR3 spells CASSAGVLGNTIYF. Written as DNA, the CDR3 is TGCGCCAGCAGCGCCGGGGTGTTGGGAAACACCATATATTTT.

In regard to this clone: Other nucleotide sequences from this sample produce the same CDR3. The chain carries TRBV6-1 and TRBJ1-1, with 8 bases lining up with TRBD1. This CDR3 region has 14 residues. Germline V CDR1 and CDR2: MNHNS, SASEGT. The V and J ends lost 4 bases and 5 bases, in that order; junction bases with no gene match: 6. CDR3 protein: CASSGQGAGTEAFF. The CDR3 DNA is TGTGCCAGCAGTGGCCAGGGGGCTGGGACTGAAGCTTTCTTT.

J is TRBJ2-7 and V is TRBV7-8; 8 bases fit TRBD2. CDR1 SGHVS and CDR2 FQNEAQ come from the germline V gene. The V segment lost 6 bases and the J segment 11 bases; nucleotides outside the gene matches: 12. The length of the CDR3 is 13 residues. CDR3: CASRYSGTAPEYF. CDR3 nucleotide sequence: TGTGCCAGCAGATATAGCGGGACCGCTCCAGAGTACTTC.

This sequence joins TRBV28 and TRBJ1-1; D may be TRBD1 (6 bases). With 6 bases removed from V and 3 bases from J, the gap between germline ends came to 20 bases. The germline CDR1 and CDR2 sequences are MDHEN and SYDVKM. CDR3 length: 16 residues. The CDR3, as DNA: TGTGCCAGCAGCCCAGTGGGGGCACAGGGAGACACTGAAGCTTTCTTT. Amino acid sequence: CASSPVGAQGDTEAFF.

This CDR3 is CASSPKTSASSYNEQFF. CDR3 DNA sequence: TGCGCCAGCAGCCCCAAAACTAGCGCGAGCTCCTACAATGAGCAGTTCTTC. The V call is TRBV5-1, the J call TRBJ2-1; TRBD2 matches 7 bases. The trim removed 4 bases at V and 0 bases at J, leaving 10 bases unmatched. CDR1 and CDR2 from the germline V gene are SGHRS and YFSETQ. The CDR3 is made up of 17 amino acids.

V gene TRBV28 combines with J gene TRBJ2-3; 8 nucleotides agree with TRBD1. Germline CDR1 is MDHEN and CDR2 is SYDVKM. The CDR3 is 15 residues long. The trim removed 7 bases at V and 5 bases at J, leaving 11 bases unmatched. CDR3 nucleotide sequence: TGTGCCAGCACCCCCCTCAGCAGGGGGCGAGATACGCAGTATTTT. This codes for CASTPLSRGRDTQYF.

This clone has just one count. The chain joins TRBV7-3 to TRBJ2-3; D perhaps matches TRBD1 (6 bases). Trimming removed 4 bases at V and 1 base at J, with 12 bases between. CDR3 size: 15 residues. The germline V gene has CDR1 SGHTA and CDR2 FQGTGA. The CDR3 coding sequence is TGTGCCAGCAGCTCAATGGCAGGGGGCACAGATACGCAGTATTTT. Its translation is CASSSMAGGTDTQYF. Complete variable domain (other parts from reference TRBV7-3 and TRBJ2-3): GAGVSQTPSNKVTEKGKYVELRCDPISGHTALYWYRQSLGQGPEFLIYFQGTGAADDSGLPNDRFFAVRPEGSVSTLKIQRTERGDSAVYLCASSSMAGGTDTQYFGPGTRLTVL.

The chain couples TRBV28 to TRBJ2-1; D not resolved. Per the germline V gene, CDR1 is MDHEN and CDR2 is SYDVKM. V was pared by 9 bases and J by 5 bases, with 11 bases between. The CDR3 extends over 12 amino acids. The CDR3 sequence is CASSVPDNEQFF. For the CDR3, the DNA is TGTGCCAGTTCGGTCCCAGACAATGAGCAGTTCTTC.

This clone was found a few times. The genes are TRBV5-6 and TRBJ2-1, with D possibly being TRBD2 (6 bases). This CDR3 region has 11 residues. Germline V CDR1 and CDR2: SGHDT, YYEEEE. Trimming left V 4 bases short and J 9 bases short, with 8 bases between. Here the CDR3 DNA reads TGTGCCAGCAGCCTGGGAGGTGAGCAGTTCTTC. Encoded protein: CASSLGGEQFF.

In DNA form, the CDR3 reads TGTGCCACCAGCAAGTTAACCGGGGAGCTGTTTTTT. Translated: CATSKLTGELFF. V gene TRBV15 combines with J gene TRBJ2-2, with D uncertain. The CDR3 extends over 12 amino acids. Per the germline V gene, CDR1 is LNHNV and CDR2 is YYDKDF (reference sequence). The V gene lost 4 bases and the J gene lost 5 bases, with 5 bases spanning the gap.

This chain links TRBV5-1 with TRBJ2-1, with 9 positions matching TRBD2. The CDR3 runs to 15 residues. Trimming at V came to 2 bases and at J to 4 bases, leaving 4 bases not matched to a gene. The germline CDR1 and CDR2 sequences are SGHRS and YFSETQ. This chain's CDR3 is CASSFSGSEYNEQFF. CDR3 DNA: TGCGCCAGCAGCTTTAGCGGGAGTGAGTACAATGAGCAGTTCTTC.